These 6 T cell receptor beta chains share one sample of origin, sequenced in a study of T cell responses to AZD1222 COVID-19 vaccine (dated by TCRdb to the early 2020s). What the time point label conveys for this sample: baseline before first vaccination. Library preparation used the immunoSEQ multiplex PCR assay. TCRdb re-hosts the immuneACCESS table, in-frame sequences only. Its copies lack some clones; in the studies checked, an unresolved V gene accounts for under half of them, and the cause for the rest is not known. The table for this sample lists about 87,000 clones; around 91% of them were counted only once. The ten largest clones add up to 8.4% of the sample. The specimen comprised peripheral blood, sampled on day 0 of AZD1222 vaccination. The source of these receptors is an adult in good health.

The genes are TRBV18 and TRBJ1-1, with a weak D call TRBD1 (6 bases). Looked up from germline, CDR1 is KGHSH and CDR2 is LQKENI. This CDR3 has 15 residues. The V end lost 0 bases, the J end lost 1 base, and 9 bases lay between the germline ends. The CDR3 region has the DNA TGTGCCAGCTCACCACCCGGGGGGGCGAACACTGAAGCTTTCTTT. This translates into CASSPPGGANTEAFF.

This chain joins TRBV4-1 and TRBJ1-4; TRBD1 is a possible D gene (6 bases). The CDR3 covers 15 residues. The V gene's germline CDR1 is MGHRA and CDR2 YSYEKL. V lost 3 bases, J lost 3 bases, and 11 bases lay in between. The CDR3 nucleotides read TGCGCCAGCAGCCACCTACAGGGATCTAATGAAAAACTGTTTTTT. Amino acids: CASSHLQGSNEKLFF.

V and J are TRBV11-3 and TRBJ2-1, with 8 bases matching TRBD2. Germline V lookup: CDR1 SGHNT, CDR2 YENEEA. This CDR3 has 15 amino acids. The V gene end was trimmed by 1 base and the J gene end by 1 base; junction bases not matched to a gene: 0. Written as DNA, the CDR3 is TGTGCCAGCAGCTTAGTAGCGGGGTCCTACAATGAGCAGTTCTTC. This sequence encodes CASSLVAGSYNEQFF.

The V and J genes are TRBV9 and TRBJ1-6, with D possibly matching TRBD1 (5 bases). CDR1 is SGDLS and CDR2 is YYNGEE in the germline V gene. The CDR3 has 15 amino acids. V lost 1 base to trimming and J lost 5 bases, with 10 bases between them. Here the CDR3 reads CASSVSGADNSPLHF. Here the CDR3 DNA reads TGTGCCAGCAGCGTATCCGGGGCCGATAATTCACCCCTCCACTTT.

This clone has more than one count but fewer than ten. The V and J genes are TRBV5-1 and TRBJ1-2, with D possibly TRBD1 on 5 matching bases. From germline, CDR1 is SGHRS and CDR2 YFSETQ. The CDR3 extends over 14 amino acids. V lost 3 bases to trimming and J lost 8 bases, with 17 bases between them. The CDR3 DNA follows: TGCGCCAGCAGCTCGGGGACGGCCGAATTGGGCTACACCTTC. It encodes CASSSGTAELGYTF.

This sequence joins TRBV14 and TRBJ1-3, with D unresolved. Trimming shortened V by 3 bases and J by 9 bases, and 6 bases separated the two germline ends. Germline assignment: CDR1 SGHDN and CDR2 FVKESK. The CDR3 contains 11 residues. CDR3 DNA: TGTGCCAGCAGCCAGGGCCCCACCATATATTTT. Translation: CASSQGPTIYF.